This TCR beta chain was retrieved from a study of vaccination effects on CD4 cells after COVID-19. Study-level background: Post-vaccine sampling occurred a median 72 days after the second dose.

The ViraFEST assay expanded antigen-specific CD4+ T cells with viral peptide pools before sequencing. Following an approximately 11-day culture, CD4+ T cells were purified. Two-dose BNT162b2 or mRNA-1273 vaccination was given to participants. Some clones are missing from TCRdb's copy, which holds only in-frame ones; the method was immunoSEQ multiplex PCR. The sample has fewer than 35,000 clones, roughly 76% seen once. CDR1 is KGHSH and CDR2 is LQKENI in the germline V gene. This CDR3 contains 16 residues. Trimming removed 0 bases from V and 1 base from J; junction bases left unmatched: 3. Worth noting for this clone: Its cognate antigen is unknown.

The sequences come from CD4+ T cells from PBMCs cultured with SARS-CoV-2 spike peptides, collected after COVID-19 vaccination. This clonotype was sampled from a human donor who received a COVID-19 vaccine. Some clones in this sample may be carry-over from other donors' samples. This sequence joins TRBV18 and TRBJ1-1; 9 bases fit TRBD1. DNA of the CDR3: TGTGCCAGCTCACCACCGACGACAGGGGGGAACACTGAAGCTTTCTTT. It is translated as CASSPPTTGGNTEAFF.